These 28 T cell receptor beta chains came from one sample sequenced in a study of blood T cell repertoires in COVID-19. Clones were sequenced by immunoSEQ multiplex PCR, and TCRdb holds only the in-frame ones, with some missing. This repertoire shows approximately 85,000 clones, 85% to 95% found once; its top ten account for 6.3%. The specimen was peripheral blood. The receptor source for this set is a woman in her sixties or seventies with active COVID-19.

The count of this clone is one. This chain connects TRBV6-2 or TRBV6-3 to TRBJ2-5; 14 positions agree with TRBD2. The CDR3 loop spans 18 amino acids. J gave up 4 bases and V 6 bases, and 13 bases lay outside the gene matches. Looked up from germline, CDR1 is MNHEY and CDR2 is SVGEGT. CDR3 residues: CASSLFPTSGRGGETQYF. Written as DNA, the CDR3 is TGTGCCAGCAGCCTCTTTCCGACTAGCGGGAGGGGGGGAGAGACCCAGTACTTC.

V usage is TRBV28 and J usage is TRBJ1-5; weak D call: TRBD1 (6 bases). V lost 6 bases and J 6 bases, leaving 12 bases between the germline ends. This CDR3 spans 13 amino acids. Germline V gives CDR1 MDHEN, CDR2 SYDVKM. The CDR3 region is CASRLGRGQPQHF. In DNA form, the CDR3 reads TGTGCCAGCAGGCTTGGCAGGGGTCAGCCCCAGCATTTT.

As DNA, the CDR3 is TGTGCCTCAACCGGGACAGCGAATTCACCCCTCCACTTT. Translation: CASTGTANSPLHF. V usage is TRBV30 and J usage is TRBJ1-6; 7 bases line up with TRBD1. Losses at the gene ends were 7 bases for V and 7 bases for J; bases not matched to a gene: 7. Germline V gives CDR1 GTSNPN, CDR2 SVGIG (reference sequence). The CDR3 has 13 residues.

V and J are TRBV9 and TRBJ1-3; possible D gene TRBD1, 5 bases. V lost 0 bases, J lost 0 bases, and 13 bases lay in between. CDR3 size: 17 residues. Germline V gene lookup returns CDR1 SGDLS and CDR2 YYNGEE. The CDR3 protein is CASSVEVGLSSGNTIYF. The CDR3 region has the DNA TGTGCCAGCAGCGTAGAAGTGGGGCTAAGCTCTGGAAACACCATATATTTT.

V and J are TRBV9 and TRBJ2-3; possibly TRBD1 for D (5 bases). There are 14 residues in the CDR3. Trimming cost V 2 bases and J 2 bases, with 9 bases left between them. The germline V gene has CDR1 SGDLS and CDR2 YYNGEE. This CDR3 is CASSVDSTTDTQYF. In DNA form, the CDR3 reads TGTGCCAGCAGCGTTGACAGCACCACAGATACGCAGTATTTT.

V and J are TRBV7-9 and TRBJ1-6; the D is unclear. The ends were cut back, 5 bases at V and 0 bases at J, with 8 bases in the middle. The CDR3 covers 15 residues. The V gene's germline CDR1 is SEHNR and CDR2 FQNEAQ (reference sequence). The CDR3 spells CASSPGSSYNSPLHF. CDR3 nucleotides: TGTGCCAGCAGCCCCGGGAGCTCCTATAATTCACCCCTCCACTTT.

The chain carries TRBV7-2 and TRBJ2-1; tentatively, D is TRBD2 (6 bases). Germline V gene lookup returns CDR1 SGHTA and CDR2 FQGNSA. The CDR3 has 17 amino acids. V shed 3 bases and J shed 0 bases, with 15 bases lying between them. CDR3 residues: CASSLFFGGSSYNEQFF. The DNA of the CDR3 is TGTGCCAGCAGCTTGTTTTTCGGGGGAAGCTCCTACAATGAGCAGTTCTTC.

V is TRBV12-2 and J is TRBJ2-6; the listed D gene, TRBD1, was not tested against the DNA. TRBV12-2 is recorded as a pseudogene. The CDR3 covers 15 residues. The CDR3 region has the DNA TGTGCAAGTCGCTCTACAGGGTCTGGGGCCAACGTCCTGACTTTC. Residues: CASRSTGSGANVLTF.

V gene TRBV5-1 combines with J gene TRBJ2-1; possibly TRBD1 for D (5 bases). CDR1 and CDR2 from the germline V gene are SGHRS and YFSETQ. V was pared by 4 bases and J by 4 bases, with 15 bases between. This CDR3 spans 15 amino acids. For the CDR3, the DNA is TGCGCCAGCAGCGCCGGAACAGGATCGTACAATGAGCAGTTCTTC. Translation gives CASSAGTGSYNEQFF.

The chain couples TRBV7-9 to TRBJ2-1; TRBD2 matches at 9 bases. The CDR3 is 19 residues long. Trimming at V came to 7 bases and at J to 4 bases, leaving 20 bases not matched to a gene. Looked up from germline, CDR1 is SEHNR and CDR2 is FQNEAQ (reference sequence). The CDR3 spells CASKPRLAGVGGRYNEQFF. The CDR3 DNA is TGTGCCAGCAAACCCCGTTTAGCGGGAGTGGGGGGACGGTACAATGAGCAGTTCTTC. The whole variable domain, filled in from reference TRBV7-9 and TRBJ2-1, reads DTGVSQNPRHKITKRGQNVTFRCDPISEHNRLYWYRQTLGQGPEFLTYFQNEAQLEKSRLLSDRFSAERPKGSFSTLEIQRTEQGDSAMYLCASKPRLAGVGGRYNEQFFGPGTRLTVL.

This clone appeared a single time. The DNA for the CDR3 is TGTGCCAGCAGCTTGGGACAGGGGGCGCGCAATTACTATGGCTACACCTTC. Protein: CASSLGQGARNYYGYTF. This chain uses TRBV5-4 with TRBJ1-2; 10 nucleotides agree with TRBD1. Germline trimming cut 0 bases from V and 3 bases from J; bases unmatched to any gene: 8. In germline, CDR1 is SGHNT, CDR2 YYREEE (reference sequence). The CDR3 loop spans 17 amino acids.

This clone was detected only once. The CDR3 loop is CASSQEGGHEQYF. Written as DNA, the CDR3 is TGTGCCAGCAGCCAAGAGGGGGGACACGAGCAGTACTTC. This chain joins TRBV4-2 and TRBJ2-7; the D gene is possibly TRBD2 (6 bases). Germline CDR1 and CDR2: LGHNA and YNFKEQ. The V gene lost 0 bases and the J gene lost 5 bases, with 8 bases spanning the gap. The CDR3 runs to 13 residues.

This clone was found once. The chain employs TRBV12-5 and TRBJ1-1; 9 bases agree with TRBD1. The CDR3 length is 16 residues. Germline V CDR1 and CDR2: LGHNT, FRNRAP. Trimming removed 1 base from V and 5 bases from J; junction bases left unmatched: 8. CDR3 nucleotides: TGTGCTAGTGGTTTGGCAGCCGGGACAGGGAGTACTGAAGCTTTCTTT. Protein: CASGLAAGTGSTEAFF.

The chain is built from TRBV28 and TRBJ1-6; no reliable D call. Trimming pared 7 bases from V and 8 bases from J, leaving 18 bases between. CDR1 and CDR2 (germline): MDHEN, SYDVKM. The length of the CDR3 is 15 residues. The CDR3 region is CASTLGGSVYSPLHF. CDR3 in DNA: TGTGCCAGCACCTTGGGAGGGTCCGTCTATTCACCCCTCCACTTT.

The chain uses TRBV28 and TRBJ2-2, with TRBD1 matching over 8 bases. Germline V lookup: CDR1 MDHEN, CDR2 SYDVKM. The CDR3 covers 16 residues. Germline trimming cut 6 bases from V and 7 bases from J; bases unmatched to any gene: 13. The CDR3 here is CASSLGQGKRDGELFF. The CDR3 DNA reads as TGTGCCAGCAGCCTCGGACAGGGCAAGCGTGACGGGGAGCTGTTTTTT. The whole variable domain, filled in from reference TRBV28 and TRBJ2-2, reads DVKVTQSSRYLVKRTGEKVFLECVQDMDHENMFWYRQDPGLGLRLIYFSYDVKMKEKGDIPEGYSVSREKKERFSLILESASTNQTSMYLCASSLGQGKRDGELFFGEGSRLTVL.

This rearrangement joins TRBV7-9 to TRBJ1-6; maybe TRBD1 (6 bases). CDR3 length equals 15 residues. The germline gives CDR1 SEHNR, CDR2 FQNEAQ (reference sequence). The germline V and J ends were trimmed by 5 bases and 9 bases, with 17 bases remaining between them. The CDR3 region is CASSRTGTPASPLHF. The CDR3 DNA reads as TGTGCCAGCAGCAGAACTGGGACACCCGCTTCACCCCTCCACTTT.

The chain carries TRBV19 and TRBJ2-1; possibly TRBD1 for D (5 bases). Trimming left V 3 bases short and J 8 bases short, with 14 bases between. CDR3 length equals 14 residues. Germline V gives CDR1 LNHDA, CDR2 SQIVND (reference sequence). The CDR3 protein is CASSMTAWGDEQFF. CDR3 in DNA: TGTGCCAGTAGTATGACGGCCTGGGGCGATGAGCAGTTCTTC. Using reference TRBV19 and TRBJ2-1 for the parts outside the CDR3, the full variable domain is DGGITQSPKYLFRKEGQNVTLSCEQNLNHDAMYWYRQDPGQGLRLIYYSQIVNDFQKGDIAEGYSVSREKKESFPLTVTSAQKNPTAFYLCASSMTAWGDEQFFGPGTRLTVL.

CDR3: CASSLLAGGIVYEQYF. CDR3 nucleotide sequence: TGTGCCAGCAGTTTATTGGCAGGGGGCATTGTATACGAGCAGTACTTC. J is TRBJ2-7 and V is TRBV27; 8 bases are a match to TRBD1. CDR3 length: 16 residues. Germline V lookup: CDR1 MNHEY, CDR2 SMNVEV (reference sequence). Trimming took 1 base from V and 4 from J; bases not matched to a gene: 9.

CDR3 residues: CASSYRTSGTDTQYF. The CDR3 region has the DNA TGTGCCAGCAGTTACCGGACTAGCGGGACAGATACGCAGTATTTT. The chain is built from TRBV6-5 and TRBJ2-3; 11 nucleotides match TRBD2. The CDR3 loop spans 15 amino acids. V was clipped by 2 bases and J by 3 bases; unmatched bases: 1. Germline assignment: CDR1 MNHEY and CDR2 SVGAGI.

The gene calls are TRBV27 and TRBJ2-3, with TRBD2 matching 10 bases. The CDR3 sequence is 15 residues long. Germline V gene data show CDR1 as MNHEY and CDR2 as SMNVEV (reference sequence). J was trimmed by 2 bases and V by 3 bases; bases with no gene match: 2. The CDR3 here is CASSLLAGVTDTQYF. The CDR3 DNA follows: TGTGCCAGCAGTTTGCTAGCGGGGGTCACAGATACGCAGTATTTT.

V and J are TRBV5-8 and TRBJ2-6; D may be TRBD2 (5 bases). Trimming took 4 bases from V and 0 from J, leaving 14 bases between them. CDR1 is SGHTS, CDR2 YDEGEE, per germline. The CDR3 runs to 17 residues. Written as DNA, the CDR3 is TGTGCCAGCAGCCATACCGTGGGGAGCTCTGGGGCCAACGTCCTGACTTTC. As protein: CASSHTVGSSGANVLTF.

V is TRBV9 and J is TRBJ2-1, with 7 positions matching TRBD1. Germline-derived CDR1 and CDR2 are SGDLS and YYNGEE. Losses at the gene ends were 4 bases for V and 4 bases for J; bases not matched to a gene: 5. This CDR3 spans 14 amino acids. For the CDR3, the DNA is TGTGCCAGCAGCAAAAGGGACAGTTACAATGAGCAGTTCTTC. Its protein is CASSKRDSYNEQFF. The full variable domain, completed using reference TRBV9 and TRBJ2-1, is DSGVTQTPKHLITATGQRVTLRCSPRSGDLSVYWYQQSLDQGLQFLIQYYNGEERAKGNILERFSAQQFPDLHSELNLSSLELGDSALYFCASSKRDSYNEQFFGPGTRLTVL.

The rearrangement joins TRBV7-9 to TRBJ2-7; 7 bases map to TRBD2. The CDR3 extends over 16 amino acids. From germline, CDR1 is SEHNR and CDR2 FQNEAQ (reference sequence). With 3 bases clipped from V and 0 bases from J, the junction kept 8 bases outside the gene matches. Here the CDR3 DNA reads TGTGCCAGCAGCTTCCTAAGCGGGACGGTCTCCTACGAGCAGTACTTC. Its protein product is CASSFLSGTVSYEQYF.

The sample holds one count of this clone. V usage is TRBV5-1 and J usage is TRBJ1-1; TRBD1 aligns across 9 bases. V lost 3 bases to trimming and J lost 1 base; unmatched junction nucleotides: 7. The germline CDR1 and CDR2 sequences are SGHRS and YFSETQ. CDR3 length: 16 amino acids. CDR3 loop: CASSYTRGQGNTEAFF. The DNA for the CDR3 is TGCGCCAGCAGCTACACGCGGGGACAGGGGAACACTGAAGCTTTCTTT.

The V and J genes are TRBV12-5 and TRBJ1-1, with D unclear. In germline, CDR1 is LGHNT, CDR2 FRNRAP. This CDR3 spans 13 amino acids. Trimming took off 7 bases at V and 4 bases at J, with 13 bases between the two ends. Written as DNA, the CDR3 is TGTGCTAGTGCTTTACGAGTCTCCACTGAAGCTTTCTTT. Protein: CASALRVSTEAFF.

DNA for the CDR3: TGCGCCAGCAGCTTTACTAGCTTAGGGAATGAGCAGTTCTTC. Its translation: CASSFTSLGNEQFF. The gene calls are TRBV5-1 and TRBJ2-1, with D maybe TRBD2 (6 bases). Germline V CDR1 and CDR2: SGHRS, YFSETQ. V lost 2 bases, J lost 7 bases, and 13 bases lay in between. CDR3 length: 14 amino acids.

This chain connects TRBV29-1 to TRBJ1-1; D gene unclear. The germline V and J ends were trimmed by 5 bases and 5 bases, with 9 bases remaining between them. The CDR3 contains 11 residues. Germline V gives CDR1 SQVTM, CDR2 ANQGSEA. CDR3 nucleotides: TGCAGCGTTACGACGGAGACTGAAGCTTTCTTT. Translated: CSVTTETEAFF.

V is TRBV11-2 and J is TRBJ2-5; weak D call: TRBD1 (6 bases). The V end lost 6 bases, the J end lost 1 base, and 15 bases lay between the germline ends. Germline V gene sequence: CDR1 SGHAT, CDR2 FQNNGV. The CDR3 runs to 15 residues. The DNA of the CDR3 is TGTGCCAGCAGTTTTACTTACAGGGTCCAAGAGACCCAGTACTTC. Its translation is CASSFTYRVQETQYF. Full variable domain (rest looked up from reference TRBV11-2 and TRBJ2-5): EAGVAQSPRYKIIEKRQSVAFWCNPISGHATLYWYQQILGQGPKLLIQFQNNGVVDDSQLPKDRFSAERLKGVDSTLKIQPAKLEDSAVYLCASSFTYRVQETQYFGPGTRLLVL.